One sample yielded the 8 T cell receptor beta chains listed below, sequenced in a study of lymphopenia after photon versus proton radiotherapy. Some clones are missing from TCRdb's copy, which holds only in-frame ones; the method was immunoSEQ multiplex PCR. The top ten hold roughly 12% of the sample, which has roughly 58,000 clones, 87% seen once. This specimen consisted of peripheral blood, obtained from a patient treated with proton-based radiotherapy. These receptors originate from a man older than 75 with esophageal cancer.

This sequence joins TRBV18 and TRBJ2-7; D may match TRBD1 or TRBD2 (5 bases each). Between the trimmed V and J ends, which lost 3 bases and 2 bases, there was a span of 20 bases. CDR1 and CDR2 (germline): KGHSH, LQKENI. The length of the CDR3 is 17 residues. For the CDR3, the DNA is TGTGCCAGCTCACCCTCCTTCGGCGAGGGACCTACCTACGAGCAGTACTTC. It codes for CASSPSFGEGPTYEQYF.

This chain links TRBV28 with TRBJ2-7; D ambiguous. Trimming took 6 bases from V and 0 from J, leaving 6 bases between them. From germline, CDR1 is MDHEN and CDR2 SYDVKM. The CDR3 contains 12 residues. The CDR3 spells CASRSRSYEQYF. In DNA, the CDR3 is TGTGCCAGCAGGAGCCGCTCCTACGAGCAGTACTTC.

This chain uses TRBV7-2 with TRBJ2-1; D ambiguous. Deletions cut 4 bases from V and 2 bases from J, with 12 bases between. The CDR3 runs 15 residues. Germline values: CDR1 SGHTA, CDR2 FQGNSA. CDR3 in amino acids: CASSSGSLPYNEQFF. The DNA of the CDR3 is TGTGCCAGCAGCTCCGGATCCCTCCCCTACAATGAGCAGTTCTTC. The whole variable domain, filled in from reference TRBV7-2 and TRBJ2-1, reads GAGVSQSPSNKVTEKGKDVELRCDPISGHTALYWYRQSLGQGLEFLIYFQGNSAPDKSGLPSDRFSAERTGGSVSTLTIQRTQQEDSAVYLCASSSGSLPYNEQFFGPGTRLTVL.

This clone was counted at least ten times. This chain uses TRBV7-9 with TRBJ2-2; D gene uncertain. Germline V lookup: CDR1 SEHNR, CDR2 FQNEAQ (reference sequence). Trimming removed 6 bases from V and 3 bases from J, with 17 bases in between. This CDR3 has 16 residues. The CDR3 DNA is TGTGCCAGCAGACCCCGGATGTCGAAGGACACCGGGGAGCTGTTTTTT. Its protein product is CASRPRMSKDTGELFF.

The chain is built from TRBV23-1 and TRBJ1-2, with D maybe TRBD1 (5 bases). TRBV23-1 is assigned to the ORF class and has an uncertain function. Trimming cost V 1 base and J 1 base, with 16 bases left between them. The CDR3 runs to 17 residues. The CDR3 region is CASSQFLTLGGNYGYTF. CDR3 nucleotide sequence: TGCGCCAGCAGTCAATTCTTGACCCTTGGGGGTAACTATGGCTACACCTTC.

This sequence joins TRBV11-2 and TRBJ1-6; unclear D gene. V lost 2 bases, J lost 12 bases, and 8 bases lay in between. This CDR3 is 12 amino acids long. Germline lookup yields CDR1 SGHAT and CDR2 FQNNGV. Here the CDR3 reads CASSLSALPLHF. CDR3 DNA sequence: TGTGCCAGCAGCTTATCGGCCTTACCCCTCCACTTT.

This chain links TRBV5-4 with TRBJ1-1; tentatively, D is TRBD1 (5 bases). CDR1 and CDR2 (germline): SGHNT, YYREEE (reference sequence). This CDR3 is 15 amino acids long. Trimming cost V 3 bases and J 3 bases, with 15 bases left between them. CDR3: CASSSEGGAYTEAFF. The DNA for the CDR3 is TGTGCCAGCAGCTCCGAAGGAGGGGCCTACACTGAAGCTTTCTTT.

This clone was recorded once. V usage is TRBV4-1 and J usage is TRBJ1-1; 10 nucleotides align to TRBD1. Germline lookup yields CDR1 MGHRA and CDR2 YSYEKL. The CDR3 is 15 amino acids. With 2 bases clipped from V and 5 bases from J, the junction kept 5 bases outside the gene matches. The CDR3 here is CASSQRQGARTEAFF. The CDR3, as DNA: TGCGCCAGCAGCCAAAGACAGGGGGCTAGGACTGAAGCTTTCTTT.